This entry lists 12 T cell receptor delta chains sequenced from one sample in a study of γδ T cells in repeated Plasmodium falciparum infection. TCRdb re-identified clones in the multiplex PCR reads via CATT. The sample carries roughly 90,000 delta-chain clones, 0.75% to 1% recorded once. Flow sorting of PBMC yielded separate Vgamma9/Vdelta2+ and Vdelta2-negative gammadelta T cell populations for bulk repertoire analysis. The sequenced material came from gamma-delta T cells from blood. The receptors here all came from a pool of human donors (malaria-infected and uninfected, not separated).

To note about this clone: This DNA translates differently at residue 5 from the TCRdb protein, which is that of a much larger clone; a read error is likely, and the protein shown is the DNA's own translation. The J gene is TRDJ1, the V gene TRDV1; TRDD3 matches 11 bases. TCRdb gives no J gene; it was assigned here by matching the DNA to germline. In germline, CDR1 is TSWWSYY, CDR2 QGS. There are 21 residues in the CDR3. V lost 5 bases, J lost 7 bases, and 27 bases stayed unmatched. The CDR3 nucleotides read TGTGCTCTTGGGAGGGGGGCCTCATCCTACCGGCTCGTTGGGGGATACGTTAAACTCATCTTT. Its translation: CALGRGASSYRLVGGYVKLIF.

This clone was counted between two and nine times. TCRdb shows a much larger clone's protein in place of this DNA's translation, and the two differ at residue 16, likely through a read error; the protein shown is translated from the DNA. The chain's CDR3 is CALGDTTSNDSTYLFPYWGMLGDKLIF. The CDR3 DNA reads TGTGCTCTTGGGGACACCACCTCCAACGATAGTACCTACCTCTTCCCCTACTGGGGGATGTTGGGCGATAAACTCATCTTT. The rearrangement links TRDV1 to TRDJ1, with TRDD3 matching 10 bases. Matching the DNA to germline supplied the J gene, which TCRdb does not give. CDR1 is TSWWSYY, CDR2 QGS, per germline. The V segment lost 3 bases and the J segment 4 bases; nucleotides outside the gene matches: 41. CDR3 length: 27 amino acids.

This clone was counted a few times. TCRdb records a much larger clone's protein for this DNA, with a difference at residue 4 that likely arises from a read error; the protein given is the translation of the DNA. This sequence joins TRAV38-2/DV8 and TRDJ1, with D perhaps TRDD2 (5 bases). TCRdb lists no J gene, so it was determined here by aligning the DNA to germline. This CDR3 contains 17 residues. Trimming took 7 bases from V and 0 from J, leaving 22 bases between them. CDR1 is TSESDYY and CDR2 is QEAYKQQN in the germline V gene. CDR3 sequence (DNA): TGTGCTTATGGCGACCGAACCCTTCACTCTAACACCGATAAACTCATCTTT. Translated: CAYGDRTLHSNTDKLIF.

This clone was seen only a few times. The protein given by TCRdb reflects a much larger clone and differs at residue 15 from this DNA's translation, likely from a read error; the protein shown is the DNA's translation. The CDR3 region has the DNA TGTGCTCTTGGGGAACCGTCCCGCCCGTATTCATGGTACACCGGTAAACTCATCTTT. Translated, it gives CALGEPSRPYSWYTGKLIF. The chain recombines TRDV1 with TRDJ1; no firm D call. The CDR3 runs to 19 residues. The germline gives CDR1 TSWWSYY, CDR2 QGS.

To note about this clone: This DNA translates differently at residue 6 from the TCRdb protein, which is that of a much larger clone; a read error is likely, and the protein shown is the DNA's own translation. The chain has TRDV1 and TRDJ1, with 7 nucleotides matching TRDD3. V trimming: 8 bases; J trimming: 0 bases; junction bases outside the gene matches: 12. Germline assignment: CDR1 TSWWSYY and CDR2 QGS. This CDR3 has 16 residues. This chain's CDR3 is CALLRRGIPYTDKLIF. In nucleotides, the CDR3 is TGTGCTCTTCTACGCCGGGGGATCCCCTACACCGATAAACTCATCTTT.

Regarding this clone: The protein held in TCRdb is that of a much larger clone and does not match this DNA's translation at residue 5, likely because of a read error; the protein shown is translated from the DNA. The chain has TRDV2 and TRDJ1; TRDD3 matches 11 bases. No J gene is reported in TCRdb; it was inferred here by comparing the DNA with germline. Germline V gene data show CDR1 as GEAIGNYY and CDR2 as EKD. The CDR3 is made up of 26 amino acids. Trimming took 3 bases from V and 0 from J; bases not matched to a gene: 35. In DNA, the CDR3 is TGTGCCTGTGACGCGAGGAGACATTCCTACCGCAACAAAAAACTATGGGGGATACGCTACACCGATAAACTCATCTTT. Protein: CACDARRHSYRNKKLWGIRYTDKLIF.

There are a few counts of this clone. This DNA's translation differs at residue 8 from TCRdb's protein, which comes from a much larger clone; a read error is likely, and the protein shown is translated from the DNA. This chain joins TRDV2 and TRDJ2; 8 bases map to TRDD3. No J gene is reported in TCRdb; it was inferred here by comparing the DNA with germline. This CDR3 has 16 residues. Germline V CDR1 and CDR2: GEAIGNYY, EKD. V lost 0 bases and J lost 7; bases outside the gene matches: 9. CDR3 residues: CACDTVLSGGLAQLFF. Written as DNA, the CDR3 is TGTGCCTGTGACACCGTTTTGTCTGGGGGACTAGCACAACTCTTCTTT.

As regards this clone: The translation of this DNA and the TCRdb protein of a much larger clone differ at residue 5, probably owing to a read error; the protein shown here is translated from the DNA. This chain links TRDV1 with TRDJ1; a possible D gene is TRDD2 (5 bases). Since TCRdb gives no J gene, matching the DNA to germline was used here to assign it. Germline-derived CDR1 and CDR2 are TSWWSYY and QGS. Trimming left V 4 bases short and J 6 bases short, with 15 bases between. The CDR3 loop spans 14 amino acids. This chain's CDR3 is CALGAPSWVYKLIF. The CDR3 DNA reads TGTGCTCTTGGGGCCCCTTCGTGGGTCTATAAACTCATCTTT.

This clone showed up many times. The translation of this DNA and the TCRdb protein of a much larger clone differ at residue 8, probably owing to a read error; the protein shown here is translated from the DNA. The chain employs TRDV2 and TRDJ3; the D is unclear. V was trimmed by 0 bases and J by 5 bases, leaving 13 bases between them. Per the germline V gene, CDR1 is GEAIGNYY and CDR2 is EKD. CDR3 length equals 17 residues. The CDR3 nucleotides read TGTGCCTGTGACACCGCCGAAGGGAACAGGGACACCCGACAGATGTTTTTC. Its protein is CACDTAEGNRDTRQMFF.

Comments on this clone: The TCRdb protein, from a much larger clone, departs from this DNA's translation at residue 17, likely by read error; the protein shown derives from the DNA. The chain uses TRDV1 and TRDJ1, with TRDD3 matching over 12 bases. The J gene, not given by TCRdb, was assigned here from a germline match of the nucleotide sequence. CDR1 TSWWSYY and CDR2 QGS come from the germline V gene. V was pared by 7 bases and J by 3 bases, with 42 bases of the junction left unmatched. This CDR3 comprises 27 residues. The DNA of the CDR3 is TGTGCTCTTGCTAATGGTGGATCCCAAAGGGACGAAACTGGGGGATACCCCTGGACGAGAGGGTCCGATAAACTCATCTTT. Translated: CALANGGSQRDETGGYPWTRGSDKLIF.

This clone showed up just a few times. With a far larger clone one base away, a read error is the likely cause. The sample contains more than one DNA sequence encoding this CDR3. The gene calls are TRDV1 and TRDJ1, with D perhaps assigned TRDD2 or TRDD3 (5 bases each). TCRdb carries no J gene annotation; the J gene was assigned here by matching the DNA with germline. There are 15 residues in the CDR3. From germline, CDR1 is TSWWSYY and CDR2 QGS. This CDR3 is CALGAPSYTIIKLIF. The CDR3 region has the DNA TGTGCCCTTGGGGCCCCTTCGTACACGATAATAAAACTCATCTTT.

The table lists this clone with many counts. The chain is built from TRDV2 and TRDJ3; 11 bases align to TRDD3. Matching the DNA to germline supplied the J gene, which TCRdb does not give. Per the germline V gene, CDR1 is GEAIGNYY and CDR2 is EKD. CDR3 length: 18 residues. Trimming took 3 bases from V and 2 from J; bases not matched to a gene: 5. The CDR3 loop reads CACDLLGDNPWDTRQMFF. The CDR3 nucleotides read TGTGCCTGTGACCTACTGGGGGATAACCCCTGGGACACCCGACAGATGTTTTTC.